This TCR beta chain came from a study of OX40 agonist ivuxolimab in advanced cancers. Across the study: There were three patients with partial responses, one having hepatocellular carcinoma and two cutaneous melanoma. Overall study results and limits: With doses of 0.1 to 3.0 mg/kg, CD4+ and CD8+ blood T cells had undergone clonal expansion by week 6.

The CDR3 sequence is 15 residues long. Germline V gene data show CDR1 as MDHEN and CDR2 as SYDVKM. Trimming removed 5 bases from V and 6 bases from J, with 17 bases in between. In regard to this clone: Its matching antigen is unknown.

Produced via immunoSEQ multiplex PCR; TCRdb's table is partial and in-frame only. The data hold approximately 74,000 clones, with 75% to 95% observed a single time. The source material was CD4+ or CD8+ T cells sorted from blood, sampled in a trial of the OX40 agonist ivuxolimab. V and J are TRBV28 and TRBJ2-1; either TRBD1 or TRBD2 may supply D (6 bases each). The TCR comes from an adult with an advanced solid tumor such as melanoma, head and neck, liver or kidney cancer. This CDR3 is CASSEGGTTRNEQFF. The CDR3 DNA sequence: TGTGCCAGCAGTGAGGGGGGAACTACCCGCAATGAGCAGTTCTTC.